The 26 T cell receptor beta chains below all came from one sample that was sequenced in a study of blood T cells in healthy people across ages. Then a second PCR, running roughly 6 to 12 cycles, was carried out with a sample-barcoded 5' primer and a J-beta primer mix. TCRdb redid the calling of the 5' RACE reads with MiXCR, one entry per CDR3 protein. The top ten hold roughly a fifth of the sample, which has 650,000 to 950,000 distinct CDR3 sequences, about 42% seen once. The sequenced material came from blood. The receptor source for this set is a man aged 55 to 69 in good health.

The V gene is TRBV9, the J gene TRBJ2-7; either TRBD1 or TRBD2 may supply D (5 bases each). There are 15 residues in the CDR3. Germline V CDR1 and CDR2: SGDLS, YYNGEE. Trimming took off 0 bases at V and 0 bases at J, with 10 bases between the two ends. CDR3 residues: CASSVGAGASYEQYF. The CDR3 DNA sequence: TGTGCCAGCAGCGTAGGGGCCGGGGCCTCCTACGAGCAGTACTTC.

The CDR3 loop is CASRYSAGGENEQFF. CDR3 DNA sequence: TGCGCCAGCAGATATTCTGCGGGGGGAGAGAATGAGCAGTTCTTC. The chain couples TRBV5-1 to TRBJ2-1; TRBD2 matches 8 bases. Per the germline V gene, CDR1 is SGHRS and CDR2 is YFSETQ. The length of the CDR3 is 15 residues. Trimming cost V 5 bases and J 7 bases; bases outside gene matches: 11.

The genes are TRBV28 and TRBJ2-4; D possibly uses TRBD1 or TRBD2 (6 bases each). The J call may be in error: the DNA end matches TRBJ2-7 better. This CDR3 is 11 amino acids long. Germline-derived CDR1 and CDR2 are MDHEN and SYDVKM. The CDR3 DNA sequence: TGTGCCGCGAGGGGGGCACACGAGCAGTACTTC. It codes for CAARGAHEQYF.

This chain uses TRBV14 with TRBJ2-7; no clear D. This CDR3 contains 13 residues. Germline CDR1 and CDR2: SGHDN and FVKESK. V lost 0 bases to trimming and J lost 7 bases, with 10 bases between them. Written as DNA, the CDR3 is TGTGCCAGCAGCCAAGAGACCTACCGAGAGCAGTACTTC. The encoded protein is CASSQETYREQYF.

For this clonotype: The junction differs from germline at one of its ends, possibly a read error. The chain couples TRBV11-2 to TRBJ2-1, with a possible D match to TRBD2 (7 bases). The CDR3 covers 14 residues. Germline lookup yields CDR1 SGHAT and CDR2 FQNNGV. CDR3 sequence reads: CASSLAGGGVERFF. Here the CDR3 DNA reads TGTGCCAGCAGCTTAGCCGGAGGGGGGGTGGAGCGGTTCTTC.

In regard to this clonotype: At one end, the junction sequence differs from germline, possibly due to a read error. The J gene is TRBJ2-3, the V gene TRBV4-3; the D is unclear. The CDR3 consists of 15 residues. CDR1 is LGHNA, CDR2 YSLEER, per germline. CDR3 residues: CASSQGPGQMDTRYF. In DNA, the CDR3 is TGCGCCAGCAGCCAAGGGCCCGGGCAGATGGATACGCGGTATTTT.

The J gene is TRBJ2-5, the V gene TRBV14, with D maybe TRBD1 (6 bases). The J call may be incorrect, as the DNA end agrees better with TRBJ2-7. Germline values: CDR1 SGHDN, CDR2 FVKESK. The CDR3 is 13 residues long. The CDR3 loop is CASSQNNRVEQYF. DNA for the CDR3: TGTGCCAGCAGCCAGAATAACAGGGTCGAGCAGTACTTC.

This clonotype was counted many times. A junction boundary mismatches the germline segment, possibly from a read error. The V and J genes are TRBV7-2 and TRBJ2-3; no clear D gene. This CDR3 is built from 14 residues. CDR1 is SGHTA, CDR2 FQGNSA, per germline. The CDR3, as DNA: TGCGCCAGCAGCCTTCGGCAGGGCACAGATACGCAGTATTTT. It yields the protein CASSLRQGTDTQYF.

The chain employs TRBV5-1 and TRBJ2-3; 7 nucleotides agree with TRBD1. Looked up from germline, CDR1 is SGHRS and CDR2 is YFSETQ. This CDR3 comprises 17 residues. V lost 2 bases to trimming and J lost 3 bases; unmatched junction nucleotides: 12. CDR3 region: CASSFQTGTFQTDTQYF. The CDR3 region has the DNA TGCGCCAGCAGCTTTCAGACAGGGACATTTCAGACAGATACGCAGTATTTT.

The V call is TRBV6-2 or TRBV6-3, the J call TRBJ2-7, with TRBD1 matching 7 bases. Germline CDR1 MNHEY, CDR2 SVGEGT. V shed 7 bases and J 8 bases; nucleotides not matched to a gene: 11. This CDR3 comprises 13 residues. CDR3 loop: CASTNAGGYKQYF. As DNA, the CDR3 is TGTGCCAGCACCAACGCAGGGGGATACAAGCAGTACTTC.

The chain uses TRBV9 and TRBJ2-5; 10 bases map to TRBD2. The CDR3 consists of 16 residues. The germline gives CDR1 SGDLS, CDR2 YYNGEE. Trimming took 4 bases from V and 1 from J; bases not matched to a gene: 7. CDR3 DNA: TGTGCCAGCAGCCAGGGGTCTAGCGGGGGCCAAGAGACCCAGTACTTC. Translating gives CASSQGSSGGQETQYF.

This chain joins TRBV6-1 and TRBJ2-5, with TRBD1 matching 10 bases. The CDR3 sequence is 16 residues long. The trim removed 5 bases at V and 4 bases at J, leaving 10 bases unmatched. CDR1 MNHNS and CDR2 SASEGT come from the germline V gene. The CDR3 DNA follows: TGTGCCAGCAGTCCCCACGGGAGACAGGGGGCAGAGACCCAGTACTTC. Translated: CASSPHGRQGAETQYF.

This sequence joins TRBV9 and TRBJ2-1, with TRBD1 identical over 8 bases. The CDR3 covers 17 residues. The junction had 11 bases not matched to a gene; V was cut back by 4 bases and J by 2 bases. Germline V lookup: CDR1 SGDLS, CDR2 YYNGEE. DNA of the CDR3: TGTGCCAGCAGCTCAGAAGCAGGGGGCGTAACCTACAATGAGCAGTTCTTC. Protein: CASSSEAGGVTYNEQFF.

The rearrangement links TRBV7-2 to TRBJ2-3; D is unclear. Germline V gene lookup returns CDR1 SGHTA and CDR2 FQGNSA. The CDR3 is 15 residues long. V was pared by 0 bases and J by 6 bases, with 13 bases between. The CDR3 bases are TGTGCCAGCAGCTTAGCGGGCGACTCTTGGGATACGCAGTATTTT. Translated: CASSLAGDSWDTQYF.

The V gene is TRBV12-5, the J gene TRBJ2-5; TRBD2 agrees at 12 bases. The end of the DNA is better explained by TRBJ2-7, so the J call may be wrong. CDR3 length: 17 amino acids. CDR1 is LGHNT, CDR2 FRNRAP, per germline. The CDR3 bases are TGTGCTAGTGGTTTCCTTCCTCGGACTAGCGGGGCCCACGAGCAGTACTTC. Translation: CASGFLPRTSGAHEQYF.

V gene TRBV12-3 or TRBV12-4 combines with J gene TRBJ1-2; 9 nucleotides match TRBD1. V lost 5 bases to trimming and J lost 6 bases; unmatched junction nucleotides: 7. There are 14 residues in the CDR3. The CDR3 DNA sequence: TGTGCCAGCAGTCACCGGGACAGGGCAAATGGCTACACCTTC. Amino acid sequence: CASSHRDRANGYTF.

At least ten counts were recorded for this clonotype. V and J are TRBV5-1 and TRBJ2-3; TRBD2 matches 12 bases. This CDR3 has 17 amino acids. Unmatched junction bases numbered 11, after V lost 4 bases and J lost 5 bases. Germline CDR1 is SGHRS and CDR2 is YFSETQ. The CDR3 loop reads CASSRLASGGAIDTQYF. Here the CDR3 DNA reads TGCGCCAGCAGCCGGTTGGCTAGCGGGGGGGCGATAGATACGCAGTATTTT.

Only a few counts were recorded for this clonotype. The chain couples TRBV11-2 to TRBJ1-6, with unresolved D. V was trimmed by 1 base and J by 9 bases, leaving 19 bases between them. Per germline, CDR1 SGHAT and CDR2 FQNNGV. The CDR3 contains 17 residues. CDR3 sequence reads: CASSLVETTKTASPLHF. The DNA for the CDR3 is TGTGCCAGCAGCTTAGTTGAGACGACAAAAACGGCTTCACCCCTCCACTTT. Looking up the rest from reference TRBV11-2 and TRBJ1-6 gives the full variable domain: EAGVAQSPRYKIIEKRQSVAFWCNPISGHATLYWYQQILGQGPKLLIQFQNNGVVDDSQLPKDRFSAERLKGVDSTLKIQPAKLEDSAVYLCASSLVETTKTASPLHFGNGTRLTVT.

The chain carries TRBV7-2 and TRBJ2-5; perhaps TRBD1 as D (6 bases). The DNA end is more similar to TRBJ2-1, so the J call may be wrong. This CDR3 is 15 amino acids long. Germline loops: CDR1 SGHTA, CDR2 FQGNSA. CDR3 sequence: CASSLQGSYQETQFF. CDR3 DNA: TGTGCCAGCAGTTTACAGGGTTCGTACCAAGAGACCCAGTTCTTC.

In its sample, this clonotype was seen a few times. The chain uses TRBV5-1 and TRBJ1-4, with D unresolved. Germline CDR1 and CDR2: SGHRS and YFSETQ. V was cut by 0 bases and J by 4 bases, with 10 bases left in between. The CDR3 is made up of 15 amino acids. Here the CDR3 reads CASSLGPVDNEKLFF. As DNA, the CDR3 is TGCGCCAGCAGCTTGGGGCCGGTGGATAATGAAAAACTGTTTTTT.

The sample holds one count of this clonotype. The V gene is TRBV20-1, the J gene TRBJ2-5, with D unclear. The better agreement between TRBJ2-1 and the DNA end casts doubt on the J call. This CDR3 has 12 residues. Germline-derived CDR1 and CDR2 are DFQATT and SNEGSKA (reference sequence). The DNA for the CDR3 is TGCAGTGCTAGTCAGCATAGAGAGACCCAGTTCTTC. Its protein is CSASQHRETQFF.

Written as DNA, the CDR3 is TGTGCCAACACAGGGTTAACAGATACGCAGTATTTT. Its translation: CANTGLTDTQYF. The chain joins TRBV7-2 to TRBJ2-3; tentative D call: TRBD1 (6 bases). Trimming pared 10 bases from V and 3 bases from J, leaving 11 bases between. Germline values: CDR1 SGHTA, CDR2 FQGNSA. This CDR3 comprises 12 residues.

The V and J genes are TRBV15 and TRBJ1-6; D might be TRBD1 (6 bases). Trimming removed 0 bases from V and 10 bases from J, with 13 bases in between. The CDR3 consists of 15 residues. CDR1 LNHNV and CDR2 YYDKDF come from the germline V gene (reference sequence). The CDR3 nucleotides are TGTGCCACCAGCAGAGATGCAGGGGTGGGATCACCCCTCCACTTT. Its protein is CATSRDAGVGSPLHF.

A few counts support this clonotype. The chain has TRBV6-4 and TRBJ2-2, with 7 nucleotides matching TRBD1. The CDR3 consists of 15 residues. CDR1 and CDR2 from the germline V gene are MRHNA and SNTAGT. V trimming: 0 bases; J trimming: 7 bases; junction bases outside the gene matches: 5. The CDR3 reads CASSDSDRDNGELFF. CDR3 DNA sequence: TGTGCCAGCAGTGACTCAGACAGGGACAACGGGGAGCTGTTTTTT.

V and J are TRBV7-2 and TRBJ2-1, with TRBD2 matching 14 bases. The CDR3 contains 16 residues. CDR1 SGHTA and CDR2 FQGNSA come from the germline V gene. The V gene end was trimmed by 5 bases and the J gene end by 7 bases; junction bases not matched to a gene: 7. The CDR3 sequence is CASSPQTSGGVNEQFF. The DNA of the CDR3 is TGTGCCAGCAGCCCCCAGACTAGCGGGGGGGTGAATGAGCAGTTCTTC.

The CDR3 loop is CASSPEVGGGREQFF. The DNA of the CDR3 is TGTGCCAGCAGCCCCGAGGTGGGCGGGGGCCGTGAGCAGTTCTTC. The chain is built from TRBV9 and TRBJ2-1; the D gene is possibly TRBD2 (7 bases). The germline V gene has CDR1 SGDLS and CDR2 YYNGEE. The CDR3 is 15 amino acids. V was clipped by 4 bases and J by 9 bases, with 20 bases between them.